This is a list of T cell receptor beta chains from one sample in a study of T cells expressing NK-cell markers. Each CDR3 protein gets one entry in TCRdb, which reprocessed the 5' RACE reads and gives no DNA. In total, the table holds over 350,000 distinct CDR3 sequences. What was sequenced was blood T cells: a sorted CD56 or NKG2C T cell subset, CD4+ or CD8+ T cells, or bulk PBMC T cells (not recorded which). These receptors were collected from a woman between 50 and 59 years old in good health. Each CDR3 is given with its conserved first and last residue.

v_call	j_call	cdr3_aa
TRBV6-2/TRBV6-3	TRBJ2-1	CASSPLSTSGRNNEQFF
TRBV29-1	TRBJ2-7	CSASGGNSYEQYF
TRBV12-3/TRBV12-4	TRBJ2-7	CASSYQAGRKYF
TRBV15	TRBJ2-7	CATSRAVSYEQYF
TRBV12-3/TRBV12-4	TRBJ2-1	CASRTGIMRFF
TRBV29-1	TRBJ2-3	CSTNLDGGDTQYF
TRBV12-3/TRBV12-4	TRBJ1-6	CATRPTLRSPLHF
TRBV24-1	TRBJ2-3	CATSLSLAGAADTQYF
TRBV24-1	TRBJ2-5	CATSEGQAGRETQYF
TRBV25-1	TRBJ2-1	CASSELRGALYNEQFF
TRBV30	TRBJ2-2	CAWSFIAAGELFF
TRBV4-1	TRBJ2-2	CASSQAGVTGELFF
TRBV18	TRBJ2-7	CASSPPRRGPSYEQYF
TRBV19	TRBJ1-1	CASRTGEWTEAFF
TRBV11-2	TRBJ2-1	CASSPSGRAVGNEQFF
TRBV12-3/TRBV12-4	TRBJ1-6	CASRGVRDGYNSPLHF
TRBV12-3/TRBV12-4	TRBJ2-4	CASSFYLLAKNIQYF
TRBV30	TRBJ1-5	CAWSTGTGDQPQHF
TRBV29-1	TRBJ1-2	CSVEILGQGDFSDGYTF
TRBV2	TRBJ2-3	CASSLPGMDTQYF
TRBV3-1	TRBJ2-3	CASSQQLAGYTDTQYF
TRBV7-9	TRBJ1-2	CASSLPGFNGYTF
TRBV10-1	TRBJ2-1	CASSDIMTSGIFTEQFF
TRBV12-3/TRBV12-4	TRBJ2-1	CASRASGSNWDEQFF
TRBV12-3/TRBV12-4	TRBJ2-2	CASSGTGLYTGELFF
TRBV25-1	TRBJ1-2	CASKLGTAYGYTF
TRBV29-1	TRBJ2-1	CSVWSSSWSPQFF
TRBV20-1	TRBJ1-2	CSASPTGPSYGYTF